These 13 T cell receptor beta chains originate from one sample sequenced in a study of T cells in localized non-small cell lung cancer. Profiling relied on immunoSEQ multiplex PCR, and the TCRdb table lists in-frame clones only, not all of them. The sample contains more than 2,000 clones, around two fifths of which appear only once. The sample was lung tumor tissue, taken before any cancer treatment. The receptors derive from a male donor at least 60 years old with stage I squamous cell lung carcinoma.

This clone was seen a few times. The V and J genes are TRBV11-3 and TRBJ2-7; D not resolved. V was shortened by 5 bases and J by 1 base, with 12 bases between the two germline ends. Per the germline V gene, CDR1 is SGHNT and CDR2 is YENEEA. The CDR3 extends over 14 amino acids. The CDR3 DNA reads as TGTGCCAGCAGCCCTGATGGGTTATCCTACGAGCAGTACTTC. Encoded protein: CASSPDGLSYEQYF.

A few counts support this clone. The V gene is TRBV28, the J gene TRBJ2-5, with 8 bases that match TRBD2. The ends lost 9 bases at V and 1 base at J; junction bases unmatched: 13. CDR1 is MDHEN and CDR2 is SYDVKM in the germline V gene. The CDR3 has 16 residues. The CDR3 loop reads CASSLLASGLQETQYF. DNA of the CDR3: TGTGCCAGTTCGCTTCTGGCTAGCGGGCTCCAAGAGACCCAGTACTTC.

This clone was observed a handful of times. The chain combines TRBV11-3 with TRBJ1-2; D possibly corresponds to TRBD1 (5 bases). Trimming pared 3 bases from V and 0 bases from J, leaving 14 bases between. CDR1 is SGHNT and CDR2 is YENEEA in the germline V gene. CDR3 length equals 16 residues. This CDR3 reads CASSFDFDRANYGYTF. The CDR3 DNA reads as TGTGCCAGCAGCTTTGACTTTGACAGAGCTAACTATGGCTACACCTTC.

The J gene is TRBJ2-7, the V gene TRBV5-1, with D perhaps TRBD2 (6 bases). Germline V gives CDR1 SGHRS, CDR2 YFSETQ. The CDR3 covers 15 residues. Trimming took 0 bases from V and 4 from J, leaving 14 bases between them. The CDR3 loop reads CASSLDAGFGYEQYF. CDR3 sequence (DNA): TGCGCCAGCAGCTTGGACGCGGGGTTTGGGTACGAGCAGTACTTC.

A few counts support this clone. The rearrangement links TRBV14 to TRBJ1-6; a possible D gene is TRBD1 (6 bases). The germline V gene encodes CDR1 SGHDN and CDR2 FVKESK. CDR3 length: 18 amino acids. Trimming pared 5 bases from V and 7 bases from J, leaving 24 bases between. The CDR3 DNA reads as TGTGCCAGCAGCTCCCGGGCAGGGTGGGGGCCTTGGAATTCACCCCTCCACTTT. As protein: CASSSRAGWGPWNSPLHF.

The genes are TRBV11-3 and TRBJ2-3; 8 bases align to TRBD2. The CDR3 runs to 18 residues. Germline CDR1 reads SGHNT; CDR2 reads YENEEA. V shed 4 bases, J shed 4 bases, and the junction held 16 bases outside the gene matches. This CDR3 reads CASSWIPGLGPAADTQYF. CDR3 nucleotides: TGTGCCAGCAGCTGGATACCGGGACTAGGCCCCGCCGCAGATACGCAGTATTTT.

In DNA form, the CDR3 reads TGCGCCAGCAGTCCCGATCTTGGGACAGGAGTCTACGAGCAGTACTTC. Translation gives CASSPDLGTGVYEQYF. V and J are TRBV10-2 and TRBJ2-7; 8 nucleotides match TRBD1. Per the germline V gene, CDR1 is WSHSY and CDR2 is SAAADI. V dropped 5 bases and J dropped 3; count of bases not matched to a gene: 12. CDR3 length equals 16 residues.

For the CDR3, the DNA is TGTGCCAGTAGTGGGCGACCTAGGAACACCGGGGAGCTGTTTTTT. Translated: CASSGRPRNTGELFF. The genes are TRBV19 and TRBJ2-2; no definite D call. This CDR3 is 15 amino acids long. The germline V and J ends were trimmed by 5 bases and 1 base, with 11 bases remaining between them. Germline V gives CDR1 LNHDA, CDR2 SQIVND (reference sequence).

As regards this clone: The junction does not match germline at one end; this may be a read error. The V gene is TRBV10-1, the J gene TRBJ2-5; D remains ambiguous. CDR3 length: 11 amino acids. The germline gives CDR1 WNHNN, CDR2 SYGVQD (reference sequence). This CDR3 is CASSVQGTQYF. The CDR3 DNA follows: TGCGCCAGCAGTGTACAAGGGACCCAGTACTTC.

CDR3 in DNA: TGTGCCAGTAGTATAGATCCAGGGCCGTTGGCTGAAGCTTTCTTT. Protein product: CASSIDPGPLAEAFF. This rearrangement joins TRBV19 to TRBJ1-1, with D tentatively TRBD1 (5 bases). CDR1 is LNHDA, CDR2 SQIVND, per germline (reference sequence). CDR3 length: 15 residues. Trimming left V 0 bases short and J 6 bases short, with 14 bases between. Combining the CDR3 with reference TRBV19 and TRBJ1-1 gives the whole variable domain DGGITQSPKYLFRKEGQNVTLSCEQNLNHDAMYWYRQDPGQGLRLIYYSQIVNDFQKGDIAEGYSVSREKKESFPLTVTSAQKNPTAFYLCASSIDPGPLAEAFFGQGTRLTVV.

The chain recombines TRBV25-1 with TRBJ1-4; D is perhaps TRBD1 (6 bases). The CDR3 runs to 16 residues. The V gene lost 5 bases and the J gene lost 7 bases, with 20 bases spanning the gap. Germline CDR1 MGHDK, CDR2 SYGVNS. The CDR3 loop is CASSPGMGQGGEKLFF. CDR3 DNA sequence: TGTGCCAGCAGTCCCGGGATGGGACAAGGGGGTGAAAAACTGTTTTTT.

This clone has a handful of counts. The rearrangement uses TRBV9 and TRBJ1-3; D gene unclear. Trimming shortened V by 3 bases and J by 1 base, and 2 bases separated the two germline ends. Germline loops: CDR1 SGDLS, CDR2 YYNGEE. The CDR3 consists of 12 residues. CDR3 nucleotide sequence: TGTGCCAGCAGCGCTTCTGGAAACACCATATATTTT. Its translation: CASSASGNTIYF.

The V gene is TRBV28, the J gene TRBJ2-7; D possibly corresponds to TRBD2 (6 bases). V was pared by 5 bases and J by 4 bases, with 18 bases between. This CDR3 region has 15 residues. Looked up from germline, CDR1 is MDHEN and CDR2 is SYDVKM. CDR3 protein: CASSLPTGRRYEQYF. CDR3 bases: TGTGCCAGCAGTCTCCCCACGGGGAGGCGTTACGAGCAGTACTTC.